These T cell receptor beta chains were read from a single sample in a study of cytomegalovirus exposure and HLA in healthy donors. Sequencing used immunoSEQ multiplex PCR; TCRdb keeps in-frame clones, though not all of them. The sample comprises roughly 100,000 clones, less than 10% of which are singletons, and 5.1% rests with the top ten. Input material: PBMCs. The receptors were gathered from a man between 45 and 60 years old in good health and CMV-seropositive. Both conserved end residues are part of each CDR3. Each record gives: clone size, D gene, J gene, CDR3 length, V gene, CDR3 protein, CDR3 DNA. A D gene is named only where the DNA matches it firmly. Expanded clones get a size class; other rows say once, few or many, or leave the size out.

clone_size: NA; d_call: NA; j_call: TRBJ2-1; cdr3_length: 14; v_call: TRBV28; cdr3_aa: CASSPRGSGNEQFF; cdr3_nt: TGTGCCAGCAGCCCCCGGGGGTCAGGGAATGAGCAGTTCTTC
clone_size: NA; d_call: NA; j_call: TRBJ2-3; cdr3_length: 14; v_call: TRBV19; cdr3_aa: CASSTRGSTDTQYF; cdr3_nt: TGTGCCAGTAGTACCCGGGGGAGCACAGATACGCAGTATTTT
clone_size: few; d_call: NA; j_call: TRBJ2-1; cdr3_length: 14; v_call: TRBV7-9; cdr3_aa: CASSLDGGPGEQFF; cdr3_nt: TGTGCCAGCAGCTTAGACGGTGGGCCCGGTGAGCAGTTCTTC
clone_size: few; d_call: TRBD1; j_call: TRBJ1-5; cdr3_length: 14; v_call: TRBV27; cdr3_aa: CASSLTGGNQPQHF; cdr3_nt: TGTGCCAGCAGCTTAACAGGGGGCAATCAGCCCCAGCATTTT
clone_size: few; d_call: TRBD1; j_call: TRBJ2-1; cdr3_length: 16; v_call: TRBV4-3; cdr3_aa: CASSQGFGQGYNEQFF; cdr3_nt: TGCGCCAGCAGCCAAGGCTTCGGACAGGGATATAATGAGCAGTTCTTC
clone_size: NA; d_call: NA; j_call: TRBJ2-7; cdr3_length: 12; v_call: TRBV30; cdr3_aa: CAWKADPGEQYF; cdr3_nt: TGTGCCTGGAAGGCAGACCCGGGGGAGCAGTACTTC
clone_size: few; d_call: NA; j_call: TRBJ2-1; cdr3_length: 15; v_call: TRBV7-7; cdr3_aa: CASSPTRTSYNEQFF; cdr3_nt: TGTGCTAGCAGCCCGACAAGGACTTCCTACAATGAGCAGTTCTTC
clone_size: few; d_call: TRBD2; j_call: TRBJ2-1; cdr3_length: 16; v_call: TRBV11-3; cdr3_aa: CASSLRGTSEVDEQFF; cdr3_nt: TGTGCCAGCAGCTTACGGGGGACTAGCGAGGTAGATGAGCAGTTCTTC
clone_size: many; d_call: TRBD1; j_call: TRBJ1-4; cdr3_length: 18; v_call: TRBV4-1; cdr3_aa: CASSQDTRQGGVEEKLFF; cdr3_nt: TGCGCCAGCAGCCAAGACACGAGACAGGGCGGAGTAGAAGAAAAACTGTTTTTT
clone_size: NA; d_call: NA; j_call: TRBJ1-5; cdr3_length: 14; v_call: TRBV5-4; cdr3_aa: CASSLAGPNQPQHF; cdr3_nt: TGTGCCAGCAGCTTGGCCGGTCCAAATCAGCCCCAGCATTTT
clone_size: NA; d_call: TRBD2; j_call: TRBJ2-1; cdr3_length: 16; v_call: TRBV7-2; cdr3_aa: CASSLVASGGTNEQFF; cdr3_nt: TGTGCCAGCAGCTTAGTAGCCAGCGGGGGGACTAATGAGCAGTTCTTC
clone_size: NA; d_call: TRBD2; j_call: TRBJ2-2; cdr3_length: 13; v_call: TRBV5-4; cdr3_aa: CASSRTSAGELFF; cdr3_nt: TGTGCCAGCAGTAGGACTAGCGCCGGGGAGCTGTTTTTT
clone_size: few; d_call: NA; j_call: TRBJ1-6; cdr3_length: 18; v_call: TRBV5-1; cdr3_aa: CASSPAAGLGSYNSPLHF; cdr3_nt: TGCGCCAGCAGCCCCGCAGCAGGGTTGGGCTCCTATAATTCACCCCTCCACTTT
clone_size: NA; d_call: NA; j_call: TRBJ1-1; cdr3_length: 15; v_call: TRBV5-1; cdr3_aa: CASSPLGVLDTEAFF; cdr3_nt: TGCGCCAGCAGCCCGCTAGGGGTTCTGGACACTGAAGCTTTCTTT
clone_size: few; d_call: TRBD2; j_call: TRBJ2-7; cdr3_length: 13; v_call: TRBV10-2; cdr3_aa: CASRYGEGYEQYF; cdr3_nt: TGCGCCAGCAGATATGGGGAGGGTTACGAGCAGTACTTC
clone_size: few; d_call: TRBD2; j_call: TRBJ2-7; cdr3_length: 15; v_call: TRBV6-5; cdr3_aa: CASSPRTSGLYEQYF; cdr3_nt: TGTGCCAGCAGCCCCCGGACTAGCGGACTGTACGAGCAGTACTTC
clone_size: few; d_call: TRBD1; j_call: TRBJ2-5; cdr3_length: 15; v_call: TRBV6-6; cdr3_aa: CASRDGQGAGETQYF; cdr3_nt: TGTGCCAGCAGAGACGGACAGGGGGCGGGAGAGACCCAGTACTTC
clone_size: NA; d_call: TRBD2; j_call: TRBJ2-7; cdr3_length: 15; v_call: TRBV7-2; cdr3_aa: CASSTGRTSSYEQYF; cdr3_nt: TGTGCCAGCAGCACCGGCCGGACTAGCTCCTACGAGCAGTACTTC
clone_size: NA; d_call: NA; j_call: TRBJ1-6; cdr3_length: 13; v_call: TRBV30; cdr3_aa: CAWNLRPEYPLHF; cdr3_nt: TGTGCCTGGAATCTGCGGCCCGAATACCCCCTCCACTTT
clone_size: few; d_call: TRBD1; j_call: TRBJ2-4; cdr3_length: 14; v_call: TRBV28; cdr3_aa: CASRLTGAKNIQYF; cdr3_nt: TGTGCCAGCAGACTGACAGGGGCCAAAAACATTCAGTACTTC
clone_size: NA; d_call: NA; j_call: TRBJ1-5; cdr3_length: 13; v_call: TRBV30; cdr3_aa: CAWSLGGNQPQHF; cdr3_nt: TGTGCCTGGAGTCTAGGTGGCAATCAGCCCCAGCATTTT
clone_size: NA; d_call: NA; j_call: TRBJ2-2; cdr3_length: 15; v_call: TRBV4-1; cdr3_aa: CASSQAQGPPGELFF; cdr3_nt: TGCGCCAGCAGCCAAGCACAGGGCCCGCCCGGGGAGCTGTTTTTT
clone_size: NA; d_call: NA; j_call: TRBJ2-1; cdr3_length: 12; v_call: TRBV28; cdr3_aa: CASSRDFLEQFF; cdr3_nt: TGTGCCAGCAGTCGGGACTTCTTAGAGCAGTTCTTC
clone_size: few; d_call: TRBD1; j_call: TRBJ1-2; cdr3_length: 14; v_call: TRBV28; cdr3_aa: CASSRSQGSYGYTF; cdr3_nt: TGTGCCAGCAGTCGATCACAGGGGTCCTATGGCTACACCTTC
clone_size: NA; d_call: NA; j_call: TRBJ2-7; cdr3_length: 13; v_call: TRBV7-6; cdr3_aa: CASSSNQGYEQYF; cdr3_nt: TGTGCCAGCAGTTCCAATCAGGGCTACGAGCAGTACTTC
clone_size: few; d_call: NA; j_call: TRBJ2-3; cdr3_length: 17; v_call: TRBV4-3; cdr3_aa: CASSQDFGGAAADTQYF; cdr3_nt: TGCGCCAGCAGCCAAGATTTCGGGGGAGCGGCCGCAGATACGCAGTATTTT
clone_size: NA; d_call: NA; j_call: TRBJ2-7; cdr3_length: 13; v_call: TRBV7-6; cdr3_aa: CASSRGGSYEQYF; cdr3_nt: TGTGCCAGCAGCCGAGGGGGCTCCTACGAGCAGTACTTC
clone_size: few; d_call: TRBD1; j_call: TRBJ2-3; cdr3_length: 19; v_call: TRBV27; cdr3_aa: CASSPLGQGRGPSTDTQYF; cdr3_nt: TGTGCCAGCAGTCCGCTAGGACAGGGTCGGGGCCCTAGCACAGATACGCAGTATTTT
clone_size: NA; d_call: TRBD1; j_call: TRBJ1-2; cdr3_length: 15; v_call: TRBV6-1; cdr3_aa: CASSEGGTAGRGYTF; cdr3_nt: TGTGCCAGCAGTGAAGGGGGGACAGCGGGCCGGGGCTACACCTTC
clone_size: few; d_call: NA; j_call: TRBJ2-5; cdr3_length: 12; v_call: TRBV18; cdr3_aa: CASSPRGETQYF; cdr3_nt: TGTGCCAGCTCACCACGAGGAGAGACCCAGTACTTC
clone_size: NA; d_call: NA; j_call: TRBJ2-3; cdr3_length: 14; v_call: TRBV12-5; cdr3_aa: CASGFSSGSDTQYF; cdr3_nt: TGTGCTAGTGGTTTCTCCTCAGGGTCAGATACGCAGTATTTT
clone_size: few; d_call: NA; j_call: TRBJ2-7; cdr3_length: 15; v_call: TRBV5-4; cdr3_aa: CASSPPRTPVHEQYF; cdr3_nt: TGTGCCAGCAGCCCGCCCCGAACCCCAGTCCACGAGCAGTACTTC
clone_size: many; d_call: NA; j_call: TRBJ2-3; cdr3_length: 13; v_call: TRBV19; cdr3_aa: CASGVASTDTQYF; cdr3_nt: TGTGCCAGTGGAGTTGCTAGCACAGATACGCAGTATTTT
clone_size: few; d_call: NA; j_call: TRBJ2-1; cdr3_length: 14; v_call: TRBV27; cdr3_aa: CASSFGSTYNEQFF; cdr3_nt: TGTGCCAGCAGTTTCGGGTCCACCTACAATGAGCAGTTCTTC
clone_size: NA; d_call: TRBD1; j_call: TRBJ2-2; cdr3_length: 14; v_call: TRBV4-1; cdr3_aa: CASSRIRGSGELFF; cdr3_nt: TGCGCCAGCAGTCGAATCAGGGGGTCCGGGGAGCTGTTTTTT
clone_size: NA; d_call: NA; j_call: TRBJ2-3; cdr3_length: 13; v_call: TRBV14; cdr3_aa: CARSQDHTDTQYF; cdr3_nt: TGTGCCAGAAGCCAAGATCACACAGATACGCAGTATTTT
clone_size: few; d_call: TRBD1; j_call: TRBJ1-1; cdr3_length: 14; v_call: TRBV11-3; cdr3_aa: CASSPGQGDTEAFF; cdr3_nt: TGTGCCAGCAGCCCGGGACAGGGGGACACTGAAGCTTTCTTT
clone_size: NA; d_call: NA; j_call: TRBJ1-3; cdr3_length: 16; v_call: TRBV10-1; cdr3_aa: CASGPGGTISGNAIYF; cdr3_nt: TGCGCCAGCGGCCCTGGAGGGACCATCTCTGGAAACGCCATATATTTT
clone_size: few; d_call: NA; j_call: TRBJ1-4; cdr3_length: 15; v_call: TRBV19; cdr3_aa: CASSISSGFNEKLFF; cdr3_nt: TGTGCCAGTAGTATCTCGTCCGGTTTTAATGAAAAACTGTTTTTT
clone_size: NA; d_call: NA; j_call: TRBJ2-1; cdr3_length: 11; v_call: TRBV20-1; cdr3_aa: CSAPGQSEQFF; cdr3_nt: TGCAGTGCCCCAGGCCAGAGTGAGCAGTTCTTC
clone_size: NA; d_call: TRBD2; j_call: TRBJ2-1; cdr3_length: 14; v_call: TRBV5-6; cdr3_aa: CASDAGTTYNEQFF; cdr3_nt: TGTGCCAGCGATGCCGGGACTACCTACAATGAGCAGTTCTTC
clone_size: few; d_call: NA; j_call: TRBJ2-2; cdr3_length: 17; v_call: TRBV11-2; cdr3_aa: CASSLEGVWLGDGELFF; cdr3_nt: TGTGCCAGCAGCTTAGAAGGGGTGTGGCTAGGGGACGGGGAGCTGTTTTTT
clone_size: few; d_call: NA; j_call: TRBJ2-1; cdr3_length: 16; v_call: TRBV7-8; cdr3_aa: CASRYPRGSRYNEQFF; cdr3_nt: TGTGCCAGCCGTTACCCACGGGGGAGTCGCTACAATGAGCAGTTCTTC
clone_size: NA; d_call: NA; j_call: TRBJ1-5; cdr3_length: 16; v_call: TRBV6-6; cdr3_aa: CASSYGAGFSNQPQHF; cdr3_nt: TGTGCCAGCAGTTACGGGGCAGGGTTTAGCAATCAGCCCCAGCATTTT
clone_size: NA; d_call: NA; j_call: TRBJ2-7; cdr3_length: 13; v_call: TRBV5-5; cdr3_aa: CASSPWGQREQYF; cdr3_nt: TGTGCCAGCAGCCCGTGGGGCCAAAGGGAGCAGTACTTC
clone_size: NA; d_call: NA; j_call: TRBJ2-5; cdr3_length: 13; v_call: TRBV7-2; cdr3_aa: CASSLMSEETQYF; cdr3_nt: TGTGCCAGCAGCTTAATGTCTGAAGAGACCCAGTACTTC
clone_size: few; d_call: TRBD1; j_call: TRBJ2-5; cdr3_length: 15; v_call: TRBV5-4; cdr3_aa: CASSLGQGQPETQYF; cdr3_nt: TGTGCCAGCAGCTTGGGACAGGGGCAGCCCGAGACCCAGTACTTC
clone_size: few; d_call: NA; j_call: TRBJ2-3; cdr3_length: 14; v_call: TRBV10-3; cdr3_aa: CAIRSSASTDTQYF; cdr3_nt: TGTGCCATCAGGAGTAGCGCCAGCACAGATACGCAGTATTTT
clone_size: NA; d_call: TRBD1; j_call: TRBJ1-5; cdr3_length: 15; v_call: TRBV10-3; cdr3_aa: CAISQGAGGNQPQHF; cdr3_nt: TGTGCCATCAGCCAGGGGGCAGGAGGCAATCAGCCCCAGCATTTT
clone_size: few; d_call: NA; j_call: TRBJ2-3; cdr3_length: 17; v_call: TRBV15; cdr3_aa: CATSRDGSGLGEDTQYF; cdr3_nt: TGTGCCACCAGCAGAGATGGTAGCGGCTTAGGGGAAGATACGCAGTATTTT
clone_size: few; d_call: TRBD1; j_call: TRBJ2-3; cdr3_length: 17; v_call: TRBV5-1; cdr3_aa: CASSLAGQGASTDTQYF; cdr3_nt: TGCGCCAGCAGCCTGGCCGGACAGGGGGCGAGCACAGATACGCAGTATTTT
clone_size: few; d_call: TRBD1; j_call: TRBJ1-2; cdr3_length: 15; v_call: TRBV19; cdr3_aa: CASTLLGQGWYGYTF; cdr3_nt: TGTGCCAGTACCCTACTCGGACAGGGCTGGTATGGCTACACCTTC
clone_size: few; d_call: NA; j_call: TRBJ2-3; cdr3_length: 15; v_call: TRBV10-3; cdr3_aa: CAIRRERASTDTQYF; cdr3_nt: TGTGCCATACGGAGGGAGCGGGCTAGCACAGATACGCAGTATTTT
clone_size: few; d_call: NA; j_call: TRBJ1-4; cdr3_length: 15; v_call: TRBV6-1; cdr3_aa: CASRIRGATNEKLFF; cdr3_nt: TGTGCCAGCAGGATCAGGGGTGCAACTAATGAAAAACTGTTTTTT
clone_size: few; d_call: TRBD1; j_call: TRBJ1-6; cdr3_length: 14; v_call: TRBV2; cdr3_aa: CASSRQGVNSPLHF; cdr3_nt: TGTGCCAGCAGTCGACAGGGTGTGAATTCACCCCTCCACTTT
clone_size: few; d_call: TRBD2; j_call: TRBJ2-3; cdr3_length: 16; v_call: TRBV19; cdr3_aa: CASSIGGLAGTDTQYF; cdr3_nt: TGTGCCAGTAGTATAGGGGGACTAGCGGGCACAGATACGCAGTATTTT